This paragraph reports one T cell receptor beta chain. This sample is drawn from a study of cytomegalovirus exposure and HLA in healthy donors. This CDR3 is built from 20 residues. V trimming: 1 base; J trimming: 2 bases; junction bases outside the gene matches: 16. Per the germline V gene, CDR1 is SGDLS and CDR2 is YYNGEE. The PCR was carried out with 60 Vbeta primers and 13 Jbeta primers. Clones were read by immunoSEQ multiplex PCR, and TCRdb kept only the in-frame ones, dropping some. Among around 200,000 clones listed, nearly 80% were seen once. J is TRBJ2-7 and V is TRBV9; 12 bases line up with TRBD1. The receptor's source is a man younger than 35 in good health and CMV-seronegative. The sequencing sample was made of PBMCs. The CDR3 protein is CASSVWPGQGAEIRAYEQYF. The CDR3 DNA reads TGTGCCAGCAGCGTATGGCCGGGACAGGGGGCGGAAATTAGGGCCTACGAGCAGTACTTC.